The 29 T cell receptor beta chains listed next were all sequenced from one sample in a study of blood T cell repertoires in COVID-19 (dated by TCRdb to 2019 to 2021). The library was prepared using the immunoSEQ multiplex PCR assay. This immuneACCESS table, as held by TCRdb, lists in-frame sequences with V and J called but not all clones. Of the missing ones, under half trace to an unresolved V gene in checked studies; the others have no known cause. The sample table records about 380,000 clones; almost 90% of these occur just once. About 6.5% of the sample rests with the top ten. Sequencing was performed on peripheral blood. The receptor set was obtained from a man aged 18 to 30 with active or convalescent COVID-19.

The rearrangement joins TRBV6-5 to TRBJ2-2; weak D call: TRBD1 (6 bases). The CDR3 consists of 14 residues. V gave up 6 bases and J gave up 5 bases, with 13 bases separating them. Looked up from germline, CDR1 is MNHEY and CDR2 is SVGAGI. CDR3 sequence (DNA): TGTGCCAGCAGACCGGGACACATAACCGGGGAGCTGTTTTTT. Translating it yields CASRPGHITGELFF.

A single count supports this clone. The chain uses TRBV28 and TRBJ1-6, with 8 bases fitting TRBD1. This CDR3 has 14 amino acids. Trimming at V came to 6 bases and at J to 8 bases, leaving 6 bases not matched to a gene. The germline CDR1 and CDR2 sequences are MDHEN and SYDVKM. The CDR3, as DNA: TGTGCCAGCAGAACAGGGGGTTTTGATTCACCCCTCCACTTT. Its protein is CASRTGGFDSPLHF.

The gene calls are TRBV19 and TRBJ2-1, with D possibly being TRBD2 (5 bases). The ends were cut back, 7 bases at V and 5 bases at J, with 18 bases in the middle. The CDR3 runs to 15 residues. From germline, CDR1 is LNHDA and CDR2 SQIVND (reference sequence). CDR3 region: CASTLHRAADNEQFF. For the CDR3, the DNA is TGTGCCAGTACCCTACACCGGGCAGCGGACAATGAGCAGTTCTTC.

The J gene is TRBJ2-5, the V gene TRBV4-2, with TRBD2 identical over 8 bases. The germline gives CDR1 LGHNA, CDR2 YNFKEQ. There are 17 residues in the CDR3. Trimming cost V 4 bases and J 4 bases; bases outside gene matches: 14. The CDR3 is CASSLLGRAGGSETQYF. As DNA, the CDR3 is TGTGCCAGCAGCCTCCTCGGTAGGGCGGGGGGCTCAGAGACCCAGTACTTC.

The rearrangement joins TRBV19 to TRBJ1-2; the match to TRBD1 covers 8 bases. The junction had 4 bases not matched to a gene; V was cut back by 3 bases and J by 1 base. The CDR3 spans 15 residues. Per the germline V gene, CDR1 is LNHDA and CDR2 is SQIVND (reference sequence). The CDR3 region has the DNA TGTGCCAGTAGTATGCGGACAGGGCATAACTATGGCTACACCTTC. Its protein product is CASSMRTGHNYGYTF.

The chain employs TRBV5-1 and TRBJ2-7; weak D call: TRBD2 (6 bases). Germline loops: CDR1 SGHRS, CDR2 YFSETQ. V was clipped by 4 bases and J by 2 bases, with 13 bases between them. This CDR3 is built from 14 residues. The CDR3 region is CASSTPGRTYEQYF. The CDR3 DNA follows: TGCGCCAGCAGCACCCCGGGGAGGACCTACGAGCAGTACTTC.

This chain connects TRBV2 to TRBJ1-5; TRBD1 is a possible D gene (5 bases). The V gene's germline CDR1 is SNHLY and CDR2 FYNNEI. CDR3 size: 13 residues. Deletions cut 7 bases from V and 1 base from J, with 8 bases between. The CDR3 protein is CASKGLSNQPQHF. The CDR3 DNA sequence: TGTGCCAGCAAGGGGCTGAGCAATCAGCCCCAGCATTTT.

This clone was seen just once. CDR3 region: CASTRGDSSNYGYTF. As DNA, the CDR3 is TGTGCCAGCACCCGAGGTGACAGTTCTAACTATGGCTACACCTTC. V usage is TRBV6-5 and J usage is TRBJ1-2; a weak D match, TRBD1 (5 bases). The CDR3 has 15 amino acids. The V and J ends lost 7 bases and 0 bases respectively, with 15 bases between them. CDR1 and CDR2 (germline): MNHEY, SVGAGI.

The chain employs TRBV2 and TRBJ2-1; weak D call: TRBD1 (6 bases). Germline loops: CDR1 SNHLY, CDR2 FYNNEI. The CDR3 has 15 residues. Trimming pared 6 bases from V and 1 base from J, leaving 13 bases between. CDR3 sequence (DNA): TGTGCCAGCAGATATCAGGGGTCGTCCTACAATGAGCAGTTCTTC. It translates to CASRYQGSSYNEQFF.

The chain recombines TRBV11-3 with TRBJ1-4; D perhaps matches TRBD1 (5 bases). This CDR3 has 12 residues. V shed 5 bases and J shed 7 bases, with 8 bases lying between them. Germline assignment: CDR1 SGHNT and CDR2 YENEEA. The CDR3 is CASSAGGEKLFF. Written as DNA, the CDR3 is TGTGCCAGCAGCGCCGGGGGTGAAAAACTGTTTTTT.

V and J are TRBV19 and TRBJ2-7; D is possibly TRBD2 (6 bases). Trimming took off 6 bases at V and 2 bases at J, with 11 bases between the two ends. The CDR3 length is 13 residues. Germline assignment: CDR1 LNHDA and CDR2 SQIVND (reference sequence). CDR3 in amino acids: CASRERETYEQYF. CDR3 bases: TGTGCCAGTAGGGAACGGGAGACCTACGAGCAGTACTTC.

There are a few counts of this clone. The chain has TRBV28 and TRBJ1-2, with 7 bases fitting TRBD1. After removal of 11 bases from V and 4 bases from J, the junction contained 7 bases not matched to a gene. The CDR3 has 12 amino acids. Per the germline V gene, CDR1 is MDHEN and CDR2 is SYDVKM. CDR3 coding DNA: TGTGCCGGCAAGGGACAGCTCTATGGCTACACCTTC. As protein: CAGKGQLYGYTF.

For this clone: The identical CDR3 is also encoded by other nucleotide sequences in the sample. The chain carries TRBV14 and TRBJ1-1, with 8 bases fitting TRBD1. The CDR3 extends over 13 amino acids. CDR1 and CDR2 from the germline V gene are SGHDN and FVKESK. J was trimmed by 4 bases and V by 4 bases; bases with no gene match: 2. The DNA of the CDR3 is TGTGCCAGCAGCCGAGACAGGGGCACTGAAGCTTTCTTT. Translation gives CASSRDRGTEAFF.

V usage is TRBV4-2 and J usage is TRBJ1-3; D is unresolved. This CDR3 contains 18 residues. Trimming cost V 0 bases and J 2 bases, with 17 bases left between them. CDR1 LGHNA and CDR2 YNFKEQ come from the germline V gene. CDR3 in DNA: TGTGCCAGCAGCCAAGATTTAGTTGATGTAACCGCTGGAAACACCATATATTTT. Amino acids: CASSQDLVDVTAGNTIYF.

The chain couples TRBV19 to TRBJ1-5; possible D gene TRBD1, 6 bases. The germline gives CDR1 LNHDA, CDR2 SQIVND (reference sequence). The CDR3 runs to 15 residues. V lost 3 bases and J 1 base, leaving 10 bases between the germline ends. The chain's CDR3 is CASSIGTTSNQPQHF. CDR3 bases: TGTGCCAGTAGTATTGGGACAACCAGCAATCAGCCCCAGCATTTT. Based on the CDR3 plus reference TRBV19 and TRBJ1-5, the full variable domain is DGGITQSPKYLFRKEGQNVTLSCEQNLNHDAMYWYRQDPGQGLRLIYYSQIVNDFQKGDIAEGYSVSREKKESFPLTVTSAQKNPTAFYLCASSIGTTSNQPQHFGDGTRLSIL.

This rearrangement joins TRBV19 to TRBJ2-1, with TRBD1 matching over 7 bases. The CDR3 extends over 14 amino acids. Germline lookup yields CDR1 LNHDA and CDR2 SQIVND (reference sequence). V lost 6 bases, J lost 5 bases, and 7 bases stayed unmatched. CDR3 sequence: CASSGQGDNNEQFF. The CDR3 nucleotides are TGTGCCAGTAGCGGGCAGGGGGATAACAATGAGCAGTTCTTC.

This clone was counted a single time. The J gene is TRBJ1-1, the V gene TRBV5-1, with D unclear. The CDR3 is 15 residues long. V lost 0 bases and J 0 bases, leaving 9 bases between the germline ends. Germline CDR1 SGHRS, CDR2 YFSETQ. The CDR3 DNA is TGCGCCAGCAGCTTGGCCGGCCAGGTGAACACTGAAGCTTTCTTT. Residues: CASSLAGQVNTEAFF.

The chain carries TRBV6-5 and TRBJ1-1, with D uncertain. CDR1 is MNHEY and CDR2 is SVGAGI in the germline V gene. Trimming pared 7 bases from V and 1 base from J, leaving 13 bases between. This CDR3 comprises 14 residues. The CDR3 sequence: CASIQRRGNTEAFF. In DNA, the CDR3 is TGTGCCAGCATCCAAAGGCGGGGGAACACTGAAGCTTTCTTT.

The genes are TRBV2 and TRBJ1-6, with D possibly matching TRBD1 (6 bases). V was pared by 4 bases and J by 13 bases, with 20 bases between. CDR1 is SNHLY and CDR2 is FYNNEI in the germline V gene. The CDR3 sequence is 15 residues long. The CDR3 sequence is CASSGVLQGPSPLHF. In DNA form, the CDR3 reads TGTGCCAGCAGTGGAGTTTTACAGGGCCCTTCTCCCCTCCACTTT.

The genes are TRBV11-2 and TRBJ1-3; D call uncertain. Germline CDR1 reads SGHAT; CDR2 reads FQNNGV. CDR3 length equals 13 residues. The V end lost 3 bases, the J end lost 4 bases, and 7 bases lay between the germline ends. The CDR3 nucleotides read TGTGCCAGCAGCTTTGAGGTCGGAAACACCATATATTTT. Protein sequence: CASSFEVGNTIYF. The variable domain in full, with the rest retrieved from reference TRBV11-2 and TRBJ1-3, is EAGVAQSPRYKIIEKRQSVAFWCNPISGHATLYWYQQILGQGPKLLIQFQNNGVVDDSQLPKDRFSAERLKGVDSTLKIQPAKLEDSAVYLCASSFEVGNTIYFGEGSWLTVV.

This chain's CDR3 is CASSLIAGGAEKLFF. The CDR3 DNA reads as TGTGCCAGCAGCTTAATCGCAGGGGGAGCCGAAAAACTGTTTTTT. The chain uses TRBV7-6 and TRBJ1-4; TRBD1 aligns across 7 bases. CDR3 size: 15 residues. V lost 2 bases to trimming and J lost 8 bases; unmatched junction nucleotides: 8. The germline gives CDR1 SGHVS, CDR2 FNYEAQ.

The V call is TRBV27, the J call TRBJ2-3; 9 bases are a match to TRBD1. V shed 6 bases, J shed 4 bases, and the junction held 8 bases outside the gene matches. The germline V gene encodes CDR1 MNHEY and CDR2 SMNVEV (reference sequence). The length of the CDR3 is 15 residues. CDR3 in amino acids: CASSRDRGFPDTQYF. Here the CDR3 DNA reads TGTGCCAGCAGCCGCGACAGGGGGTTCCCAGATACGCAGTATTTT.

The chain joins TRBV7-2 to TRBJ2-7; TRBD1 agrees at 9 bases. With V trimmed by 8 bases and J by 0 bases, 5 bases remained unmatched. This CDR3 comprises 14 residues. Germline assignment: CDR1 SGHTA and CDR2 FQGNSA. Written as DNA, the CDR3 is TGTGCCAGCCGACAGACAGGGGGCTCCTACGAGCAGTACTTC. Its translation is CASRQTGGSYEQYF.

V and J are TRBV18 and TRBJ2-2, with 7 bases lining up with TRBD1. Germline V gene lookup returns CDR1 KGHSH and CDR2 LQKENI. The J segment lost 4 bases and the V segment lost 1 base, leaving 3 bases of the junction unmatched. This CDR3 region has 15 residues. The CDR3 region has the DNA TGTGCCAGCTCACCACGACAGGGCCTCACCGGGGAGCTGTTTTTT. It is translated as CASSPRQGLTGELFF.

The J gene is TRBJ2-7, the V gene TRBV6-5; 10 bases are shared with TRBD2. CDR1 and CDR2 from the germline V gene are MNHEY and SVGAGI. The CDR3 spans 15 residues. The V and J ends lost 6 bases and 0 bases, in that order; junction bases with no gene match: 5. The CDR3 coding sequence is TGTGCCAGCAGCCGTAGCGGGGGGAGCTCCTACGAGCAGTACTTC. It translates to CASSRSGGSSYEQYF.

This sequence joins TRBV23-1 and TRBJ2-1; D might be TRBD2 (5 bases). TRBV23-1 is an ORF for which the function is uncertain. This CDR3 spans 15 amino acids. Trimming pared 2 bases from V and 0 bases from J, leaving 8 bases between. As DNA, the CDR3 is TGCGCCAGCAGTCAAAAGCGGTCCTCCTACAATGAGCAGTTCTTC. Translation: CASSQKRSSYNEQFF.

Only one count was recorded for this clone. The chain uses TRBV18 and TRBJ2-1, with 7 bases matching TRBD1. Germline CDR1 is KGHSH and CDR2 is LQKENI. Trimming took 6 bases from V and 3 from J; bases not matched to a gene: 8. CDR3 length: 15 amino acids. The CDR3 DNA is TGTGCCAGCTCCGACATGACAGGGAACTACAATGAGCAGTTCTTC. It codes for CASSDMTGNYNEQFF.

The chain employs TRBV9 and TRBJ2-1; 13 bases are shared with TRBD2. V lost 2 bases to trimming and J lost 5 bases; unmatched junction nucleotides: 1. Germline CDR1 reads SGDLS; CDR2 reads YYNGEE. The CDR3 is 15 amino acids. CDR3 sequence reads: CASSVGLAGHNEQFF. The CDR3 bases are TGTGCCAGCAGCGTGGGACTAGCGGGGCACAATGAGCAGTTCTTC. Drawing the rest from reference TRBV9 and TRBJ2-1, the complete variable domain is DSGVTQTPKHLITATGQRVTLRCSPRSGDLSVYWYQQSLDQGLQFLIQYYNGEERAKGNILERFSAQQFPDLHSELNLSSLELGDSALYFCASSVGLAGHNEQFFGPGTRLTVL.

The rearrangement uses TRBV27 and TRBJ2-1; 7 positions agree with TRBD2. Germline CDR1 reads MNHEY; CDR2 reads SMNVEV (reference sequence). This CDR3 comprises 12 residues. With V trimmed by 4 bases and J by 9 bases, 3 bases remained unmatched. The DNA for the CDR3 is TGTGCCAGCAGTTGGGGGGGGGTTGAGCAGTTCTTC. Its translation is CASSWGGVEQFF.